This T cell receptor (beta chain) stems from a study of somatic mutations in cytotoxic T cells in rheumatoid arthritis. Looking at the study overall: Collection of patient blood (around 33 ml EDTA) took place right after diagnosis, before any treatment. Findings and limits, study-wide: Clonality of CD8+ cells rose with age in rheumatoid arthritis patients but not healthy controls.

Trimming pared 0 bases from V and 5 bases from J, leaving 12 bases between. This CDR3 comprises 15 residues. The germline V gene has CDR1 MNHEY and CDR2 SMNVEV (reference sequence). This clone came up a few times. Antigen specificity is unknown. The assay was immunoSEQ multiplex PCR, and TCRdb's table has in-frame clones only and misses some. This sample has fewer than 25,000 clones, with nearly 80% found just once. The chain couples TRBV27 to TRBJ2-3; D might be TRBD2 (5 bases). Sample: CD8+ T cells sorted from blood. The clonotype originates from an adult with rheumatoid arthritis. The CDR3 DNA follows: TGTGCCAGCAGTTTATCGGGTTTAGAGGGAGATACGCAGTATTTT. This sequence encodes CASSLSGLEGDTQYF.